This T cell receptor (beta chain) was sequenced during a study of blood T cells in healthy people across ages. The study, taken as a whole, reports: The fall in TCR beta diversity per million T cells was roughly linear with age. Aged donors had fewer naive CD4+ cells and lower diversity than long-lived donors.

With respect to this clonotype: Its antigen is not known.

Trimming stripped 6 bases from V and 6 bases from J, with 14 bases between. This CDR3 comprises 14 residues. CDR1 SNHLY and CDR2 FYNNEI come from the germline V gene. Every sample had a minimum of 6 million PBMCs isolated. Through a sample-barcoded 5' primer and a J-beta primer mix, a second PCR was run for about 6 to 11 cycles. Tagging of each cDNA molecule was performed by a template-switch adaptor with 12 random nucleotides. TCRdb re-called the 5' RACE reads through MiXCR, storing one row per CDR3 protein. The sample yields roughly 500,000 distinct CDR3 sequences, 25% to 30% seen once. The V gene is TRBV2, the J gene TRBJ1-4; the D gene is possibly TRBD1 (5 bases). The source is a woman aged 65 to 85 in good health. The sample taken for sequencing was blood. In DNA form, the CDR3 reads TGTGCCAGCAGCACCGAACCGGGACATGAAAAACTGTTTTTT. Its translation: CASSTEPGHEKLFF.